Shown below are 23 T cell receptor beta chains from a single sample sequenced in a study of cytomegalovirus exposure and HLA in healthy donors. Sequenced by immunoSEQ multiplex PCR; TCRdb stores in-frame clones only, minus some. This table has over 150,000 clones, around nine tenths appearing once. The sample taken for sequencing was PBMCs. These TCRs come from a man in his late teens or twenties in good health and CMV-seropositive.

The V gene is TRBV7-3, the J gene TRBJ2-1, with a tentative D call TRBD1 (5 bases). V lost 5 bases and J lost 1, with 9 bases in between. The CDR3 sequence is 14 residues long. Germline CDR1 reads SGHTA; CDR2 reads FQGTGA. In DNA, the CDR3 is TGTGCCAGCAGCGCGCAGGGTTCCTACAATGAGCAGTTCTTC. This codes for CASSAQGSYNEQFF. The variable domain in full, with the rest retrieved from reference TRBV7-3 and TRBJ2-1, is GAGVSQTPSNKVTEKGKYVELRCDPISGHTALYWYRQSLGQGPEFLIYFQGTGAADDSGLPNDRFFAVRPEGSVSTLKIQRTERGDSAVYLCASSAQGSYNEQFFGPGTRLTVL.

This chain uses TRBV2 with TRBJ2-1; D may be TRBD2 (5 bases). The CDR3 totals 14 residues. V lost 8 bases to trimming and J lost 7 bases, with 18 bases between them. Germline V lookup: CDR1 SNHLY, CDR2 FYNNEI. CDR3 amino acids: CASEGPGVGNEQFF. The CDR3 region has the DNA TGTGCCAGCGAAGGGCCCGGGGTTGGAAATGAGCAGTTCTTC.

CDR3 nucleotides: TGTGCCAGCAGCTTGGGACAGGGCGGGGACACTGAAGCTTTCTTT. This gives the protein CASSLGQGGDTEAFF. This rearrangement joins TRBV5-4 to TRBJ1-1; 7 bases agree with TRBD1. The junction had 5 bases not matched to a gene; V was cut back by 0 bases and J by 3 bases. The CDR3 is 15 amino acids. The germline V gene has CDR1 SGHNT and CDR2 YYREEE (reference sequence).

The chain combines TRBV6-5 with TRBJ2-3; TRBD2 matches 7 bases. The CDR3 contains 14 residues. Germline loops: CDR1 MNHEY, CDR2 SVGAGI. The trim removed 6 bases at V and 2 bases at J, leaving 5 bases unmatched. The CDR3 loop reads CASSRGLDTDTQYF. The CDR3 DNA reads TGTGCCAGCAGCCGTGGACTAGACACAGATACGCAGTATTTT.

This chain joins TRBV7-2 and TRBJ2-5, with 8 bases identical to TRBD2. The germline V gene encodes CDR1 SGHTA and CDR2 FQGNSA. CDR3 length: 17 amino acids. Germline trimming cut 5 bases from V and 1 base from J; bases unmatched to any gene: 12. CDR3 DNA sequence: TGTGCCAGCAGCCGAGGGGGTATAGCGGGGTTCCAAGAGACCCAGTACTTC. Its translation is CASSRGGIAGFQETQYF.

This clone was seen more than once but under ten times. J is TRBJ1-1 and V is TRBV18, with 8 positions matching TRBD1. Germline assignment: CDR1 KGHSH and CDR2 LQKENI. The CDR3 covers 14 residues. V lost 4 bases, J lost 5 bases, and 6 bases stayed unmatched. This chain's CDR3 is CASSLDRGGTEAFF. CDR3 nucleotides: TGTGCCAGCTCACTCGACAGGGGTGGAACTGAAGCTTTCTTT.

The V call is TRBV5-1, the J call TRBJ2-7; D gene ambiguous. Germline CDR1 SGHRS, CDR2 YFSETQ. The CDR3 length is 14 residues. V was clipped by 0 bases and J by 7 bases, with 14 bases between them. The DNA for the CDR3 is TGCGCCAGCAGCTTGGAACGATCTGGCTCTGAGCAGTACTTC. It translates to CASSLERSGSEQYF. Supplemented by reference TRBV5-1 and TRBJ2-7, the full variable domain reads KAGVTQTPRYLIKTRGQQVTLSCSPISGHRSVSWYQQTPGQGLQFLFEYFSETQRNKGNFPGRFSGRQFSNSRSEMNVSTLELGDSALYLCASSLERSGSEQYFGPGTRLTVT.

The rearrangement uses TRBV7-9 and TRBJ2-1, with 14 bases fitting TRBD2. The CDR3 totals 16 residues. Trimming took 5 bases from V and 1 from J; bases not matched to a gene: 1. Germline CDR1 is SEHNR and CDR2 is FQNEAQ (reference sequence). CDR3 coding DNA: TGTGCCAGCAGCCGACTAGCGGGAGGGTCCTACAATGAGCAGTTCTTC. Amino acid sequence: CASSRLAGGSYNEQFF.

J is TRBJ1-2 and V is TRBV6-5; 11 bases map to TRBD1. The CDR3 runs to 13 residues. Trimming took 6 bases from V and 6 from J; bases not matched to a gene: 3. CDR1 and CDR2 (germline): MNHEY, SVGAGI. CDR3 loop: CASRRTGGDGYTF. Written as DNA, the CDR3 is TGTGCCAGCAGGCGGACAGGGGGCGATGGCTACACCTTC.

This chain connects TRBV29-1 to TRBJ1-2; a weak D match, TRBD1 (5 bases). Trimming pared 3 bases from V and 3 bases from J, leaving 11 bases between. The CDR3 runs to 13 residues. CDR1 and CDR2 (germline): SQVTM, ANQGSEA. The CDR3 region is CSVETGGDYGYTF. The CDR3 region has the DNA TGCAGCGTTGAGACGGGAGGGGACTATGGCTACACCTTC.

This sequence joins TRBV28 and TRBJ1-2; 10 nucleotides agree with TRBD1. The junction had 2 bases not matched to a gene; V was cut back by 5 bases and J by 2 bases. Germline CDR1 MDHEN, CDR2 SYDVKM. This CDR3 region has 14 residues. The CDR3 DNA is TGTGCCAGCAGTAAGGGACAGGGGAACTATGGCTACACCTTC. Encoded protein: CASSKGQGNYGYTF.

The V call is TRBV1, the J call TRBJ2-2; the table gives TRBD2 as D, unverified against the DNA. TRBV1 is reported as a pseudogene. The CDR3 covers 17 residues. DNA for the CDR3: TGCACCAGCAGCCAAGATCTTCGGGGGGGCAACACCGGGGAGCTGTTTTTT. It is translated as CTSSQDLRGGNTGELFF.

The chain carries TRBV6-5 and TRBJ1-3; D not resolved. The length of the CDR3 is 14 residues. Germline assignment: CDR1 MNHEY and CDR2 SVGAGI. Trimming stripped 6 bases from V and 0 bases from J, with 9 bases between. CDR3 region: CASSLDYSGNTIYF. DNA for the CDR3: TGTGCCAGCAGCCTAGACTACTCTGGAAACACCATATATTTT.

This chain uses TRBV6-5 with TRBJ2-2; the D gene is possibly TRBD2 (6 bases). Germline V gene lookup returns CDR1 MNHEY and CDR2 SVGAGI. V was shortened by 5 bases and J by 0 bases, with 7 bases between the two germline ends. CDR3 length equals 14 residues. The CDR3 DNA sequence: TGTGCCAGCAGTGGGACTGCGAACACCGGGGAGCTGTTTTTT. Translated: CASSGTANTGELFF.

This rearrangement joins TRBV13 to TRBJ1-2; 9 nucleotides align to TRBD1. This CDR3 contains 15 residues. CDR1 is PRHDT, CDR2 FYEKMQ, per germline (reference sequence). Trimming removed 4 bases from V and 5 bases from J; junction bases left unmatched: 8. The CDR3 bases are TGTGCCAGCAGCTCGAGGACAGGGGAAAAATATGGCTACACCTTC. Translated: CASSSRTGEKYGYTF.

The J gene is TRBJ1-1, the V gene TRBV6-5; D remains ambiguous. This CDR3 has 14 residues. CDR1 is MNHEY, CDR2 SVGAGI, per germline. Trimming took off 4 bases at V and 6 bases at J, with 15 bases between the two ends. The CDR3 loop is CASSSALRPAEAFF. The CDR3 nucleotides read TGTGCCAGCAGTTCCGCTTTGCGGCCGGCTGAAGCTTTCTTT.

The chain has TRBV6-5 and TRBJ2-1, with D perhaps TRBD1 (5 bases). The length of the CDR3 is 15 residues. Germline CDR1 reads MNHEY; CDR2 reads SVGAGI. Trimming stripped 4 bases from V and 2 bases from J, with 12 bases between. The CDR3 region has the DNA TGTGCCAGCAGTTCGCCAGGGTCGGCCTACAATGAGCAGTTCTTC. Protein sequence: CASSSPGSAYNEQFF.

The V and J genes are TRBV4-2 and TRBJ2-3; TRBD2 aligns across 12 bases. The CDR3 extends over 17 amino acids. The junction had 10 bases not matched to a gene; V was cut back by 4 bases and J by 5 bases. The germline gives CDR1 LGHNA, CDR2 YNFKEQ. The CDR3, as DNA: TGTGCCAGCAGCCCCAACGGCGAACTAGCGGGAGGAGATACGCAGTATTTT. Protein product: CASSPNGELAGGDTQYF.

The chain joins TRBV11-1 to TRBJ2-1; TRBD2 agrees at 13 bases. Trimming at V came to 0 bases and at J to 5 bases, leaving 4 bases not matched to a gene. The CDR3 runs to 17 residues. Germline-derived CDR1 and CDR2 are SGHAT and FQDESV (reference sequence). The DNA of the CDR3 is TGTGCCAGCAGCTTAGCCGGGACTAGCGGGGCCAACAATGAGCAGTTCTTC. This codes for CASSLAGTSGANNEQFF. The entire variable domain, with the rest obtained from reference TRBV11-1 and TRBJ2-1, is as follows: EAEVAQSPRYKITEKSQAVAFWCDPISGHATLYWYRQILGQGPELLVQFQDESVVDDSQLPKDRFSAERLKGVDSTLKIQPAELGDSAMYLCASSLAGTSGANNEQFFGPGTRLTVL.

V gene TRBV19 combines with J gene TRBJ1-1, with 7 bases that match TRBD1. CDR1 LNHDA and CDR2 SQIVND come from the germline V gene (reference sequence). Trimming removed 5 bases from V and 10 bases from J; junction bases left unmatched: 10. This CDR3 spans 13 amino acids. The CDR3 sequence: CASSPTTGFRAFF. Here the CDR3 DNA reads TGTGCCAGTAGTCCAACGACAGGGTTTCGAGCTTTCTTT.

This CDR3 is CASTQRNTGELFF. In DNA form, the CDR3 reads TGTGCCAGCACACAGAGGAACACCGGGGAGCTGTTTTTT. This chain connects TRBV4-2 to TRBJ2-2; D ambiguous. The length of the CDR3 is 13 residues. Germline V CDR1 and CDR2: LGHNA, YNFKEQ. V was shortened by 7 bases and J by 1 base, with 7 bases between the two germline ends.

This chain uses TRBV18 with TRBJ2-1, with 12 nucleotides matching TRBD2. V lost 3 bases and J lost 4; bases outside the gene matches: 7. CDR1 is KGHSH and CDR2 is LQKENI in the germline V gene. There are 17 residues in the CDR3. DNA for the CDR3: TGTGCCAGCTCACCGCGACTAGCGGGGGAACTATACAATGAGCAGTTCTTC. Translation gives CASSPRLAGELYNEQFF.

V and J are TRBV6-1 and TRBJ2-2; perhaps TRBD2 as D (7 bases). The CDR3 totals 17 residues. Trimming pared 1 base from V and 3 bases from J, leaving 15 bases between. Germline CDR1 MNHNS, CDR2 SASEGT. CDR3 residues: CASSEGGSGGHTGELFF. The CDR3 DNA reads TGTGCCAGCAGTGAAGGGGGATCCGGGGGGCACACCGGGGAGCTGTTTTTT.